A selection of T cell receptor beta chains follows, all from one sample in a study of blood T cell repertoires in COVID-19. Produced via immunoSEQ multiplex PCR; TCRdb's table is partial and in-frame only. The table includes 250,000 or so clones, 70% to 75% detected once. The source material was peripheral blood. The source is a woman older than 75 with acute or convalescent COVID-19. Both conserved end residues are part of each CDR3. The order of the fields is D gene, J gene, clone size, V gene, CDR3 DNA, CDR3 protein. The D gene is left open where the match is weak. Expanded clones get a size class; other rows say once, few or many, or leave the size out.

d_gene: -; j_gene: TRBJ2-2; abundance: -; v_gene: TRBV29-1; CDR3nt: TGCAGCGCTAAAGGACAGAACACCGGGGAGCTGTTTTTT; CDR3aa: CSAKGQNTGELFF
d_gene: TRBD1; j_gene: TRBJ1-1; abundance: -; v_gene: TRBV30; CDR3nt: TGTGCCTGGAGTGTACGTGGCAGGGGGGTTATGACTGAAGCTTTCTTT; CDR3aa: CAWSVRGRGVMTEAFF
d_gene: TRBD1; j_gene: TRBJ1-2; abundance: -; v_gene: TRBV12-5; CDR3nt: TGTGCTAGTGCCGGGACAGTTACCTATAACTATGGCTACACCTTC; CDR3aa: CASAGTVTYNYGYTF
d_gene: TRBD2; j_gene: TRBJ2-1; abundance: -; v_gene: TRBV9; CDR3nt: TGTGCCAGCAGCGTAGGACTAGCGGGACTCTACAATGAGCAGTTCTTC; CDR3aa: CASSVGLAGLYNEQFF
d_gene: TRBD2; j_gene: TRBJ2-2; abundance: few; v_gene: TRBV19; CDR3nt: TGTGCCAGTAGCATACTAGCGGGAGGCGGTACCGGGGAGCTGTTTTTT; CDR3aa: CASSILAGGGTGELFF
d_gene: -; j_gene: TRBJ1-1; abundance: -; v_gene: TRBV18; CDR3nt: TGTGCCAGCTCACCTCCGACCGGACTCATCGGGCATGAAGCTTTCTTT; CDR3aa: CASSPPTGLIGHEAFF
d_gene: TRBD2; j_gene: TRBJ2-2; abundance: -; v_gene: TRBV2; CDR3nt: TGTGCCAGCAGTGAACAACTAGCGGGGGGGTACACCGGGGAGCTGTTTTTT; CDR3aa: CASSEQLAGGYTGELFF
d_gene: -; j_gene: TRBJ1-2; abundance: -; v_gene: TRBV3-1/TRBV3-2; CDR3nt: TGTGCCAGCAGCCAAGCAGGGGCCGGTGGCTACACCTTC; CDR3aa: CASSQAGAGGYTF
d_gene: TRBD1; j_gene: TRBJ2-7; abundance: -; v_gene: TRBV7-8; CDR3nt: TGTGCCAGCAGCTTAGGGACAGGGTCCTACGAGCAGTACTTC; CDR3aa: CASSLGTGSYEQYF
d_gene: -; j_gene: TRBJ1-2; abundance: -; v_gene: TRBV7-2; CDR3nt: TGTGCCAGCAGCTTAGCAGGGGGGGGCTATGGCTACACCTTC; CDR3aa: CASSLAGGGYGYTF
d_gene: -; j_gene: TRBJ2-3; abundance: few; v_gene: TRBV2; CDR3nt: TGTGCCAGCAGTCCCTTGAGGGGGACGACCACAGATACGCAGTATTTT; CDR3aa: CASSPLRGTTTDTQYF
d_gene: -; j_gene: TRBJ2-2; abundance: -; v_gene: TRBV11-3; CDR3nt: TGTGCCAGCAGCTCTGGCAACACCGGGGAGCTGTTTTTT; CDR3aa: CASSSGNTGELFF
d_gene: TRBD2; j_gene: TRBJ2-3; abundance: -; v_gene: TRBV4-1; CDR3nt: TGCGCCAGCAGCCAAGGCGGACTAGCGGGGGGCCGGGATACGCAGTATTTT; CDR3aa: CASSQGGLAGGRDTQYF
d_gene: TRBD1; j_gene: TRBJ1-3; abundance: -; v_gene: TRBV6-6; CDR3nt: TGTGCCAGCAGTCCCGGGACAGCTTCTACTTCTGGAAACACCATATATTTT; CDR3aa: CASSPGTASTSGNTIYF
d_gene: -; j_gene: TRBJ2-1; abundance: -; v_gene: TRBV27; CDR3nt: TGTGCCAGCAGCCCCGGGGGACTTAATTACAATGAGCAGTTCTTC; CDR3aa: CASSPGGLNYNEQFF
d_gene: -; j_gene: TRBJ1-3; abundance: -; v_gene: TRBV18; CDR3nt: TGTGCCAGCTCACCAGGCCCTTCTTCTGGAAACACCATATATTTT; CDR3aa: CASSPGPSSGNTIYF
d_gene: -; j_gene: TRBJ2-1; abundance: -; v_gene: TRBV19; CDR3nt: TGTGCCAGTAGTATCTTAAGCGGTCGACATAGCAATGAGCAGTTCTTC; CDR3aa: CASSILSGRHSNEQFF
d_gene: -; j_gene: TRBJ2-7; abundance: -; v_gene: TRBV11-3; CDR3nt: TGTGCCAGCAGCTCCATTTACGAGCAGTACTTC; CDR3aa: CASSSIYEQYF
d_gene: -; j_gene: TRBJ1-5; abundance: -; v_gene: TRBV2; CDR3nt: TGTGCCAGCAGCTTGGACACATATAGCAATCAGCCCCAGCATTTT; CDR3aa: CASSLDTYSNQPQHF
d_gene: -; j_gene: TRBJ2-2; abundance: -; v_gene: TRBV6-2/TRBV6-3; CDR3nt: TGTGCCAGCAGTCACGGTAAACGGGGCACCGGGGAGCTGTTTTTT; CDR3aa: CASSHGKRGTGELFF
d_gene: TRBD1; j_gene: TRBJ1-2; abundance: -; v_gene: TRBV19; CDR3nt: TGTGCCAGTGGGACAGGGGCCGTGGAGGGCTACACCTTC; CDR3aa: CASGTGAVEGYTF
d_gene: TRBD2; j_gene: TRBJ2-5; abundance: -; v_gene: TRBV5-6; CDR3nt: TGTGCCAGCAGCCTCCTAGCCCTAGCGGGAGGCGCCGAGACCCAGTACTTC; CDR3aa: CASSLLALAGGAETQYF
d_gene: TRBD1; j_gene: TRBJ2-7; abundance: once; v_gene: TRBV12-5; CDR3nt: TGTGCTAGTGGTCAAGGGGGCATCGGCCCCTACGAGCAGTACTTC; CDR3aa: CASGQGGIGPYEQYF
d_gene: -; j_gene: TRBJ2-3; abundance: few; v_gene: TRBV30; CDR3nt: TGTGCCTGGAGTGTACTGCAGGGCCGGTCCACGCAGTATTTT; CDR3aa: CAWSVLQGRSTQYF
d_gene: -; j_gene: TRBJ2-5; abundance: -; v_gene: TRBV7-9; CDR3nt: TGTGCCAGCAGCCGGGGATCTGGGGAGACCCAGTACTTC; CDR3aa: CASSRGSGETQYF
d_gene: TRBD2; j_gene: TRBJ2-3; abundance: -; v_gene: TRBV9; CDR3nt: TGTGCCAGCAGCGTAGTGGGAGCGGGGGAACCCATTGATACGCAGTATTTT; CDR3aa: CASSVVGAGEPIDTQYF
d_gene: TRBD2; j_gene: TRBJ2-2; abundance: -; v_gene: TRBV4-1; CDR3nt: TGCGCCAGCAGCCAACGTATTCTAGCGGGAGTCACCGGGGAGCTGTTTTTT; CDR3aa: CASSQRILAGVTGELFF
d_gene: -; j_gene: TRBJ1-2; abundance: -; v_gene: TRBV29-1; CDR3nt: TGCAGCGTTCTGGAGGGATTCTATGGCTACACCTTC; CDR3aa: CSVLEGFYGYTF
d_gene: -; j_gene: TRBJ2-3; abundance: few; v_gene: TRBV21-1; CDR3nt: TGTGCCAGCAGCAAAAGAGCCGGGACTAGCGGGAGGGCCAGCACAGATACGCAGTATTTT; CDR3aa: CASSKRAGTSGRASTDTQYF
d_gene: TRBD1; j_gene: TRBJ1-4; abundance: -; v_gene: TRBV24-1; CDR3nt: TGTGCCACCAGTGATTTGAGCGGGGGGTGGGGGGACAGGGGGAATGAAAAACTGTTTTTT; CDR3aa: CATSDLSGGWGDRGNEKLFF
d_gene: -; j_gene: TRBJ2-7; abundance: -; v_gene: TRBV4-1; CDR3nt: TGCGCCAGCAGCCAAGATTTCAGGGGACGCCACGAGCAGTACTTC; CDR3aa: CASSQDFRGRHEQYF
d_gene: -; j_gene: TRBJ1-3; abundance: -; v_gene: TRBV3-1/TRBV3-2; CDR3nt: TGTGCCAGCAGCCCCCGTCGAAACACCATATATTTT; CDR3aa: CASSPRRNTIYF
d_gene: TRBD1; j_gene: TRBJ1-5; abundance: -; v_gene: TRBV9; CDR3nt: TGTGCCAGCAGCGTATCAGGGGGAAGTCAGCCCCAGCATTTT; CDR3aa: CASSVSGGSQPQHF
d_gene: TRBD1; j_gene: TRBJ2-7; abundance: -; v_gene: TRBV10-3; CDR3nt: TGTGCCATCAGTGAGTTCAGGACAGGGGAGGGATCCTACGAGCAGTACTTC; CDR3aa: CAISEFRTGEGSYEQYF
d_gene: TRBD1; j_gene: TRBJ1-1; abundance: -; v_gene: TRBV7-2; CDR3nt: TGTGCCAGCAGCCAGGGACAGGCCAACACTGAAGCTTTCTTT; CDR3aa: CASSQGQANTEAFF
d_gene: -; j_gene: TRBJ2-1; abundance: few; v_gene: TRBV5-4; CDR3nt: TGTGCCAGCAGCTCCCCGCCGGGCGGGAATGAGCAGTTCTTC; CDR3aa: CASSSPPGGNEQFF
d_gene: -; j_gene: TRBJ1-4; abundance: once; v_gene: TRBV7-2; CDR3nt: TGTGCCAGCAGCTTAGGAGGGACTTTACAGGAAAAACTGTTTTTT; CDR3aa: CASSLGGTLQEKLFF
d_gene: TRBD1; j_gene: TRBJ1-6; abundance: -; v_gene: TRBV2; CDR3nt: TGTGCCAGCAGGCAGGGGGCGAGCTCCTATAATTCACCCCTCCACTTT; CDR3aa: CASRQGASSYNSPLHF
d_gene: -; j_gene: TRBJ2-7; abundance: -; v_gene: TRBV19; CDR3nt: TGTGCCGGTGCCACAACCTACGAGCAGTACTTC; CDR3aa: CAGATTYEQYF
d_gene: -; j_gene: TRBJ1-2; abundance: -; v_gene: TRBV19; CDR3nt: TGTGCCAGTCCCCTCTTACTGAGATGTAACTATGGCTACACCTTC; CDR3aa: CASPLLLRCNYGYTF
d_gene: -; j_gene: TRBJ1-1; abundance: -; v_gene: TRBV5-1; CDR3nt: TGCGCCAGCAGCTCTAATCTTAACACTGAAGCTTTCTTT; CDR3aa: CASSSNLNTEAFF
d_gene: -; j_gene: TRBJ2-5; abundance: few; v_gene: TRBV7-2; CDR3nt: TGTGCCAGCAGCTTGGGGACATTTCAGGAGACCCAGTACTTC; CDR3aa: CASSLGTFQETQYF
d_gene: -; j_gene: TRBJ2-3; abundance: -; v_gene: TRBV14; CDR3nt: TGTGCCAGCAGTAAACTATGGACGCAGTATTTT; CDR3aa: CASSKLWTQYF
d_gene: -; j_gene: TRBJ2-6; abundance: -; v_gene: TRBV3-1/TRBV3-2; CDR3nt: TGTGCCAGCCTTCTCTCTGGGGCCAACGTCCTGACTTTC; CDR3aa: CASLLSGANVLTF
d_gene: TRBD1; j_gene: TRBJ1-2; abundance: -; v_gene: TRBV5-1; CDR3nt: TGCGCCAGCAGCTTCACGCCCGGGACAGGGGCCCCCGGACTGGGGGGCTATGGCTACACCTTC; CDR3aa: CASSFTPGTGAPGLGGYGYTF
d_gene: -; j_gene: TRBJ1-2; abundance: -; v_gene: TRBV25-1; CDR3nt: TGTGCCAGCAGTGGGTCAATCGCAGGGGCGCTTTCATATGGCTACACCTTC; CDR3aa: CASSGSIAGALSYGYTF
d_gene: -; j_gene: TRBJ1-1; abundance: -; v_gene: TRBV7-2; CDR3nt: TGTGCCAGCAGCCAAACACAGGGTGCGACTGAAGCTTTCTTT; CDR3aa: CASSQTQGATEAFF
d_gene: TRBD1; j_gene: TRBJ2-2; abundance: -; v_gene: TRBV10-3; CDR3nt: TGTGCAACCCGAGTGGATGGGGGACAGGGCACCGGGGAGCTGTTTTTT; CDR3aa: CATRVDGGQGTGELFF
d_gene: -; j_gene: TRBJ1-1; abundance: few; v_gene: TRBV25-1; CDR3nt: TGTGCCAGCAGTGTTTACGACAGTCTAATGAACACTGAAGCTTTCTTT; CDR3aa: CASSVYDSLMNTEAFF
d_gene: TRBD2; j_gene: TRBJ2-7; abundance: -; v_gene: TRBV27; CDR3nt: TGTGCCAGCAGTCACGGACTAGCGGGGGGGACCTACGAGCAGTACTTC; CDR3aa: CASSHGLAGGTYEQYF
d_gene: -; j_gene: TRBJ2-2; abundance: -; v_gene: TRBV7-9; CDR3nt: TGTGCCAGCAGCGGCTCGGGAGAGTACACCGGGGAGCTGTTTTTT; CDR3aa: CASSGSGEYTGELFF
d_gene: -; j_gene: TRBJ1-5; abundance: -; v_gene: TRBV6-5; CDR3nt: TGTGCCAGCAGCCTCACGGGGCGGGACAATCAGCCCCAGCATTTT; CDR3aa: CASSLTGRDNQPQHF
d_gene: -; j_gene: TRBJ2-1; abundance: once; v_gene: TRBV27; CDR3nt: TGTGCCAGCAGTTTATATAGGGGGAAGAACAATGAGCAGTTCTTC; CDR3aa: CASSLYRGKNNEQFF
d_gene: TRBD1; j_gene: TRBJ1-4; abundance: -; v_gene: TRBV19; CDR3nt: TGTGCCAGTAGTTTCACACAGGGGCCTAATGAAAAACTGTTTTTT; CDR3aa: CASSFTQGPNEKLFF
d_gene: -; j_gene: TRBJ1-3; abundance: -; v_gene: TRBV5-1; CDR3nt: TGCGCCAGCAGCTTGGTCGGTTCTGTCGCTGGAAACACCATATATTTT; CDR3aa: CASSLVGSVAGNTIYF
d_gene: TRBD1; j_gene: TRBJ1-6; abundance: few; v_gene: TRBV2; CDR3nt: TGTGCCAGCAAGAGACAGGGGATGGGAAATTCACCCCTCCACTTT; CDR3aa: CASKRQGMGNSPLHF
d_gene: TRBD2; j_gene: TRBJ2-2; abundance: -; v_gene: TRBV9; CDR3nt: TGTGCCAGCAGCGTAGGGGCGGGAGGTACGAACACCGGGGAGCTGTTTTTT; CDR3aa: CASSVGAGGTNTGELFF